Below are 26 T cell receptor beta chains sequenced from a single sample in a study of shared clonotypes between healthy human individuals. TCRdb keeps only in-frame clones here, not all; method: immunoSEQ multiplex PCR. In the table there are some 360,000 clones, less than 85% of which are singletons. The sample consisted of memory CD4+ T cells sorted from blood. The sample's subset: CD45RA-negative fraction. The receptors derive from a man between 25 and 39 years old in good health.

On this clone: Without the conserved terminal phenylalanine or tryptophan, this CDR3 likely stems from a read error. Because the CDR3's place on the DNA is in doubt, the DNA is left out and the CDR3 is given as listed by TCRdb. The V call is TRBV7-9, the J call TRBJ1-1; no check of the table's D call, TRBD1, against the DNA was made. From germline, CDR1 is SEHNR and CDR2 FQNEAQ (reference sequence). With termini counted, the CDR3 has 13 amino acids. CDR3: CASSLAGNRGWVL.

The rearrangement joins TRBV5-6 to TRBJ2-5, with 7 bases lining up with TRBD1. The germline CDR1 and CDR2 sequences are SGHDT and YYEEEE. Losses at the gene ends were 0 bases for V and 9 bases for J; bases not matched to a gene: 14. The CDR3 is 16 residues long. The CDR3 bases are TGTGCCAGCAGCTTGGTTGCGGACAGGTGGAGTTGGGCCCAGTACTTC. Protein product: CASSLVADRWSWAQYF.

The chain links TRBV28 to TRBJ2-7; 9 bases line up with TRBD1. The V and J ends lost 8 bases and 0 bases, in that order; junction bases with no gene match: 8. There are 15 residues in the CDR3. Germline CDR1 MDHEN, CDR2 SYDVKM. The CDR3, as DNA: TGTGCCAGCGAGCTTGACAGGGGGTCCTCCTACGAGCAGTACTTC. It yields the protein CASELDRGSSYEQYF.

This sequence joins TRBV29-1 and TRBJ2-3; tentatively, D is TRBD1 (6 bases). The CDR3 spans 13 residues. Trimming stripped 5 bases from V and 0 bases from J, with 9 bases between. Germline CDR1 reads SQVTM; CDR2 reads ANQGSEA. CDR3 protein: CSVWTVSTDTQYF. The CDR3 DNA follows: TGCAGCGTTTGGACAGTTAGCACAGATACGCAGTATTTT.

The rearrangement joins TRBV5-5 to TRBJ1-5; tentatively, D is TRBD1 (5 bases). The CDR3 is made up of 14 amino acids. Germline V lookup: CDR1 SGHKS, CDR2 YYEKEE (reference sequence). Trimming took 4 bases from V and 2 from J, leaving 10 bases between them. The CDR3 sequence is CASSTGGGNQPQHF. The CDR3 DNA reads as TGTGCCAGCAGCACCGGGGGAGGCAATCAGCCCCAGCATTTT.

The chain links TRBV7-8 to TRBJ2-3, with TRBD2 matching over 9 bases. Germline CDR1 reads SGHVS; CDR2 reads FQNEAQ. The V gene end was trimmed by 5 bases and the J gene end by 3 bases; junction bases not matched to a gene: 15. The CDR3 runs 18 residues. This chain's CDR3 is CASSPILAGTSRTDTQYF. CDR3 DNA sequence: TGTGCCAGCAGCCCAATTTTAGCCGGGACTAGCAGGACAGATACGCAGTATTTT.

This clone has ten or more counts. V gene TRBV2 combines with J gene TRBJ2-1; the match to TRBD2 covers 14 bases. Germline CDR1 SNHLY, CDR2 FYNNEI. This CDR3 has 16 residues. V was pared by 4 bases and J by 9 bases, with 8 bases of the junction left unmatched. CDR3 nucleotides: TGTGCCAGCAGTGGCCAGCAGGGACTAGCGGGAGCTGAGCAGTTCTTC. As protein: CASSGQQGLAGAEQFF.

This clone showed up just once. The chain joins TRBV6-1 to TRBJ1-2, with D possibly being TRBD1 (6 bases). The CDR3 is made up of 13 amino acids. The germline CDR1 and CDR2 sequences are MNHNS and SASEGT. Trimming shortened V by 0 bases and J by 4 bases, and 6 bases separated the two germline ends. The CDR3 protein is CASSEAGGYGYTF. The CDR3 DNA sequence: TGTGCCAGCAGTGAAGCAGGGGGCTATGGCTACACCTTC.

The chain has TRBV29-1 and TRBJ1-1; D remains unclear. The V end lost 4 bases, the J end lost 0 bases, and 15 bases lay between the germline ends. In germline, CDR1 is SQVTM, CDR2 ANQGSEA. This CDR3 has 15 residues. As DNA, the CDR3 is TGCAGCGTTGGTTCGGGTTGGGGAATGAACACTGAAGCTTTCTTT. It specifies CSVGSGWGMNTEAFF.

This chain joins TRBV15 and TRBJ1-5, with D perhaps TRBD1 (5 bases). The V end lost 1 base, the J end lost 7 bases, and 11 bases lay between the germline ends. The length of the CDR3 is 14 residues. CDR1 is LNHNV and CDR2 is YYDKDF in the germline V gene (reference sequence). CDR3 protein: CATSRGAGEQPQHF. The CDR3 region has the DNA TGTGCCACCAGCAGAGGAGCGGGGGAACAGCCCCAGCATTTT.

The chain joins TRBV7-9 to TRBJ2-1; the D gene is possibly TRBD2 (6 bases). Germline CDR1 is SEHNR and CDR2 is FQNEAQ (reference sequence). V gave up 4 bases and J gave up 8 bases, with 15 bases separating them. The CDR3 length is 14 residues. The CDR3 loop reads CASSSGTGSDEQFF. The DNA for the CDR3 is TGTGCCAGCAGCTCCGGGACTGGTTCGGATGAGCAGTTCTTC.

CDR3 sequence: CASGFSNEQFF. As DNA, the CDR3 is TGTGCTAGTGGTTTTAGTAATGAGCAGTTCTTC. The chain has TRBV12-5 and TRBJ2-1; the D is unclear. The CDR3 extends over 11 amino acids. Per germline, CDR1 LGHNT and CDR2 FRNRAP. The V end was cut by 3 bases, the J end by 7 bases, with 4 bases between.

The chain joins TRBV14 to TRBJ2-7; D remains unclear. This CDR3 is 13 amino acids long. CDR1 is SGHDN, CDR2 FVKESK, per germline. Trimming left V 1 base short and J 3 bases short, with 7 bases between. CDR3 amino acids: CASSQVSYYEQYF. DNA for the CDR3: TGTGCCAGCAGCCAAGTCAGCTACTACGAGCAGTACTTC.

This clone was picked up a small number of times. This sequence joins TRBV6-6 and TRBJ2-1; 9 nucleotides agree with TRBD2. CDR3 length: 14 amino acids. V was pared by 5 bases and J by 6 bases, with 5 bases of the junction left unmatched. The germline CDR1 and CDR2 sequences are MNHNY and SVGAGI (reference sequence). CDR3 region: CASSPGLALNEQFF. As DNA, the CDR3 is TGTGCCAGCAGTCCTGGACTAGCGCTCAATGAGCAGTTCTTC.

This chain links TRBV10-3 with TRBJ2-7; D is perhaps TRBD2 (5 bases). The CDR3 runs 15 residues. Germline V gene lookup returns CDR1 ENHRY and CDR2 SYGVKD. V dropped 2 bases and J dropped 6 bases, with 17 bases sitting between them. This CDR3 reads CAISEAYRESLEQYF. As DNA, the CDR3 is TGTGCCATCAGTGAGGCATACCGGGAATCCCTCGAGCAGTACTTC.

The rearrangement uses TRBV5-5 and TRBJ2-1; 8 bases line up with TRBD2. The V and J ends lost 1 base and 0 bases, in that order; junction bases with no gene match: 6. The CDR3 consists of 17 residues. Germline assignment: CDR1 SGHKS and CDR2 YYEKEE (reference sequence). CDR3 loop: CASSLFSGGLSYNEQFF. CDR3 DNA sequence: TGTGCCAGCAGCTTGTTTTCGGGAGGGCTCTCCTACAATGAGCAGTTCTTC. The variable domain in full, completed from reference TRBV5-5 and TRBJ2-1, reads DAGVTQSPTHLIKTRGQQVTLRCSPISGHKSVSWYQQVLGQGPQFIFQYYEKEERGRGNFPDRFSARQFPNYSSELNVNALLLGDSALYLCASSLFSGGLSYNEQFFGPGTRLTVL.

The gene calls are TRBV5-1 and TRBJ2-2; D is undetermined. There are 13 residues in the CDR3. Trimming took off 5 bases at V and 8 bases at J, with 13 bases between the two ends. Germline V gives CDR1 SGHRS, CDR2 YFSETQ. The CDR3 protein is CASSFSKPGELFF. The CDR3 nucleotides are TGCGCCAGCAGTTTCTCTAAGCCGGGGGAGCTGTTTTTT.

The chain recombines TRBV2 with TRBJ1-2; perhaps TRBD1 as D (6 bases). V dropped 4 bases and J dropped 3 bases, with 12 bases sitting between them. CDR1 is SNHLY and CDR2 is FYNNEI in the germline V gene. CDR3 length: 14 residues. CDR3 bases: TGTGCCAGCAGTGCTACAGGGAGGGACTATGGCTACACCTTC. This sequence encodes CASSATGRDYGYTF.

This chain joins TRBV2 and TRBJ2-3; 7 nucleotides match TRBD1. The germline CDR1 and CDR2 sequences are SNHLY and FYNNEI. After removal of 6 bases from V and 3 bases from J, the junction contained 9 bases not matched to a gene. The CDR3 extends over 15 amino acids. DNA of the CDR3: TGTGCCAGCAGCGGACAGGAGAGATGGACAGATACGCAGTATTTT. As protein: CASSGQERWTDTQYF.

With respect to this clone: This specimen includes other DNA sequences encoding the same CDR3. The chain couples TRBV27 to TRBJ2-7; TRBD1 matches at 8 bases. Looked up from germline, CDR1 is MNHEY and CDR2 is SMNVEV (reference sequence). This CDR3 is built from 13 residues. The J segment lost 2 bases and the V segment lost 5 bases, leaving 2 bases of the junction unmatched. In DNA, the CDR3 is TGTGCCAGCAGTAGGACAGGGCCCTACGAGCAGTACTTC. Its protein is CASSRTGPYEQYF.

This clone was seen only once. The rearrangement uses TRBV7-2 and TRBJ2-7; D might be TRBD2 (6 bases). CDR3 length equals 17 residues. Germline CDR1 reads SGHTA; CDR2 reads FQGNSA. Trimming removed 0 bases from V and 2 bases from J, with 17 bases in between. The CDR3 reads CASSLAWRSGGTYEQYF. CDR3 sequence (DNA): TGTGCCAGCAGCTTAGCATGGAGATCTGGGGGGACCTACGAGCAGTACTTC.

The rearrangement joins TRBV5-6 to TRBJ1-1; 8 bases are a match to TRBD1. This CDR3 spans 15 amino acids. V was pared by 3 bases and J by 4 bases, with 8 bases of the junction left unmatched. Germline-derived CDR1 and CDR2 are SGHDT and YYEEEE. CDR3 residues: CASSSDRGRGTEAFF. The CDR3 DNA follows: TGTGCCAGCAGCTCCGACAGGGGCCGAGGCACTGAAGCTTTCTTT.

CDR3 in DNA: TGTGCCAGCAGTGAGTCGGACCCGTGGGGTGAGCAGTTCTTC. Translating gives CASSESDPWGEQFF. The rearrangement links TRBV25-1 to TRBJ2-1; unclear D gene. Germline assignment: CDR1 MGHDK and CDR2 SYGVNS. V lost 3 bases and J lost 9, with 15 bases in between. The CDR3 loop spans 14 amino acids.

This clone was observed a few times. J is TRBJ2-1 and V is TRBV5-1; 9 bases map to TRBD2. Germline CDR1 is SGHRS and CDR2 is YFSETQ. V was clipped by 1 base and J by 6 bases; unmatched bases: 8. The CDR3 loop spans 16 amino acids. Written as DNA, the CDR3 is TGCGCCAGCAGCTTGTCCGTAGGACTAGCGCTCAATGAGCAGTTCTTC. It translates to CASSLSVGLALNEQFF.

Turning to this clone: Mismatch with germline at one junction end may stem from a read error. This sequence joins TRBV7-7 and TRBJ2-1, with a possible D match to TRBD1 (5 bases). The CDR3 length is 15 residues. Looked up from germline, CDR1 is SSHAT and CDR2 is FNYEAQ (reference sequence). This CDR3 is CASSLGTAGLSEQFF. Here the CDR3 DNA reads TGTGCTAGCAGCTTAGGTACGGCAGGGCTAAGTGAGCAGTTCTTC. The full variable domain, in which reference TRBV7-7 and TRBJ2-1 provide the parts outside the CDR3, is GAGVSQSPRYKVTKRGQDVTLRCDPISSHATLYWYQQALGQGPEFLTYFNYEAQPDKSGLPSDRFSAERPEGSISTLTIQRTEQRDSAMYRCASSLGTAGLSEQFFGPGTRLTVL.

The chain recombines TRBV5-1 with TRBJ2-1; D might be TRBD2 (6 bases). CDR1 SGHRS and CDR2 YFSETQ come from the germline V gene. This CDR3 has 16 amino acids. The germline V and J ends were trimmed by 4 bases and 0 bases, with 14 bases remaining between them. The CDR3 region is CASSPTFGSSYNEQFF. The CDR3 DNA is TGCGCCAGCAGCCCTACTTTCGGGAGCTCCTACAATGAGCAGTTCTTC.